This T cell receptor (beta chain) was captured in a study of identifying expanded T cells in peripheral blood. Points from the study as a whole: Over two and four weeks, about 15 and 19 clones changed, versus approximately 1.1 between replicates. Across healthy donors, higher total template counts meant significantly greater approximately 2-week count variance.

The germline V gene has CDR1 LNHDA and CDR2 SQIVND (reference sequence). V shed 7 bases and J 5 bases; nucleotides not matched to a gene: 10. The CDR3 extends over 14 amino acids. Note on this clone: What it binds is not known.

The repertoire was sequenced with immunoSEQ multiplex PCR; TCRdb's copy has only in-frame clones and lacks some. The repertoire includes 100,000 or so clones, roughly nine tenths of them detected once, and about 15% sits in the top ten. During the collection period, no donor immune events like infections were recorded. The sequencing sample was made of blood. The sequence was collected from a person aged 18-70 years in good health. The chain couples TRBV19 to TRBJ1-1, with 7 bases that match TRBD1. The CDR3 sequence is CASNPTGFGTEAFF. The CDR3 DNA reads TGTGCCAGTAACCCGACAGGGTTCGGAACTGAAGCTTTCTTT.